Shown below are 8 T cell receptor beta chains from a single sample sequenced in a study of cytomegalovirus exposure and HLA in healthy donors. With 60 Vbeta and 13 Jbeta primers, the PCR was carried out. The data were produced by immunoSEQ multiplex PCR, yet TCRdb's version contains in-frame clones alone and is incomplete. The sample shows around 180,000 clones, roughly four fifths of them seen only once. The sample consisted of PBMCs. The receptors were gathered from a man between 18 and 35 years old in good health and CMV-seronegative.

This clone has just one count. The chain carries TRBV2 and TRBJ2-5; D remains unclear. Looked up from germline, CDR1 is SNHLY and CDR2 is FYNNEI. Trimming cost V 6 bases and J 2 bases, with 13 bases left between them. CDR3 length equals 14 residues. CDR3 nucleotides: TGTGCCAGCAGGTATAACAGCTTTCAAGAGACCCAGTACTTC. Its protein is CASRYNSFQETQYF.

As for this clone: Different DNA sequences within this sample yield the same CDR3. In DNA, the CDR3 is TGTGCCAGCAGCTTGGCGGGGGGGCAAGAGACCCAGTACTTC. Residues: CASSLAGGQETQYF. The chain is built from TRBV7-2 and TRBJ2-5; 9 bases fit TRBD2. V shed 3 bases, J shed 2 bases, and the junction held 1 base outside the gene matches. CDR3 length equals 14 residues. The germline CDR1 and CDR2 sequences are SGHTA and FQGNSA.

The CDR3 region is CASSLAGRVQEKLFF. The DNA of the CDR3 is TGTGCCAGCAGCTTGGCTGGCAGGGTTCAGGAAAAACTGTTTTTT. The V and J genes are TRBV5-6 and TRBJ1-4; D might be TRBD1 (5 bases). The CDR3 spans 15 residues. V lost 0 bases and J 8 bases, leaving 14 bases between the germline ends. The germline gives CDR1 SGHDT, CDR2 YYEEEE.

This chain joins TRBV9 and TRBJ2-7; the match to TRBD1 covers 10 bases. The CDR3 runs 12 residues. V dropped 3 bases and J dropped 6; count of bases not matched to a gene: 0. Germline V lookup: CDR1 SGDLS, CDR2 YYNGEE. The CDR3 here is CASSGTGGEQYF. The CDR3, as DNA: TGTGCCAGCAGCGGGACAGGGGGCGAGCAGTACTTC.

The V and J genes are TRBV19 and TRBJ1-2; D unclear. Germline assignment: CDR1 LNHDA and CDR2 SQIVND (reference sequence). CDR3 length: 14 residues. V was clipped by 1 base and J by 4 bases, with 10 bases between them. The chain's CDR3 is CASSIGLGGYGYTF. The CDR3 coding sequence is TGTGCCAGTAGTATAGGTCTCGGAGGCTATGGCTACACCTTC.

The gene calls are TRBV6-1 and TRBJ1-4, with a possible D match to TRBD1 (6 bases). The CDR3 is made up of 13 amino acids. Trimming took off 2 bases at V and 8 bases at J, with 9 bases between the two ends. The germline gives CDR1 MNHNS, CDR2 SASEGT. CDR3 sequence: CASSELGQEKLFF. The CDR3 coding sequence is TGTGCCAGCAGTGAACTGGGACAAGAAAAACTGTTTTTT.

The rearrangement joins TRBV11-3 to TRBJ2-1, with D possibly matching TRBD2 (7 bases). Per the germline V gene, CDR1 is SGHNT and CDR2 is YENEEA. V lost 0 bases to trimming and J lost 6 bases, with 12 bases between them. The CDR3 totals 15 residues. In DNA, the CDR3 is TGTGCCAGCAGCTTAGACAGGGAGGGGGGCAATGAGCAGTTCTTC. This codes for CASSLDREGGNEQFF.

This chain connects TRBV5-5 to TRBJ2-1, with TRBD2 as a possible D gene (7 bases). Germline CDR1 is SGHKS and CDR2 is YYEKEE (reference sequence). The CDR3 is 16 residues long. Trimming cost V 3 bases and J 4 bases, with 17 bases left between them. Here the CDR3 DNA reads TGTGCCAGCAGCTGGGGGGGCGGGGCGGGATACAATGAGCAGTTCTTC. Protein sequence: CASSWGGGAGYNEQFF.